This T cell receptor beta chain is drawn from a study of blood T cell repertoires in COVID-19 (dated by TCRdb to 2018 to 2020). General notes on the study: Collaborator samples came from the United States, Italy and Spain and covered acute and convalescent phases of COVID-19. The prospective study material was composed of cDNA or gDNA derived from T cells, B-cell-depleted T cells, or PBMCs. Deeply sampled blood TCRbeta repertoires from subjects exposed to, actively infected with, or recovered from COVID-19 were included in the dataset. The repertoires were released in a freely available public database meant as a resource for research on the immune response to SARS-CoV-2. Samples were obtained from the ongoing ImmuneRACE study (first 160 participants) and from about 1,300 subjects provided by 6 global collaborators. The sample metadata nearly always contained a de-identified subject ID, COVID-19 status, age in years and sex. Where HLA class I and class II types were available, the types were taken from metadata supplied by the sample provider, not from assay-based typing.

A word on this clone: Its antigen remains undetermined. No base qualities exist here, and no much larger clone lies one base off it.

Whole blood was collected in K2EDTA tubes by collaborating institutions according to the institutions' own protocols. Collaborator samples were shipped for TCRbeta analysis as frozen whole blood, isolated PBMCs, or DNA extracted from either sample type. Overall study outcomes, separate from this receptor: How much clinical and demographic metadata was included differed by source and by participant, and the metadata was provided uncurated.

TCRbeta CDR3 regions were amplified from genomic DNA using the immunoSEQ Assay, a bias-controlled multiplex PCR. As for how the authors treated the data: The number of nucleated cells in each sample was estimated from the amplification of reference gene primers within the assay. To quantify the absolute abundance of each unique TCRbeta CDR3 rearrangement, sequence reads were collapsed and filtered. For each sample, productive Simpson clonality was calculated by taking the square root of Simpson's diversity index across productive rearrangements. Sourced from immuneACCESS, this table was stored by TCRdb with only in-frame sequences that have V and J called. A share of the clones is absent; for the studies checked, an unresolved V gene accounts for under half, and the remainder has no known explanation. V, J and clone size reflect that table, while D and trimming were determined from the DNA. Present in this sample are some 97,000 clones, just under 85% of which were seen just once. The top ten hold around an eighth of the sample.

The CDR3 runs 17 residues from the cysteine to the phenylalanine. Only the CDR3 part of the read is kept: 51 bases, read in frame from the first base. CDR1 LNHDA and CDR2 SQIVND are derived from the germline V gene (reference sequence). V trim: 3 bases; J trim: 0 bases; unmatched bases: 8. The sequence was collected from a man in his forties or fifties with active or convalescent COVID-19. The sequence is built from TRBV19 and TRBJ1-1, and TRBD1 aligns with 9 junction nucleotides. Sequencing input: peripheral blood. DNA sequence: TGTGCCAGTAGTATTGTACAGGGGGCAATTATGAACACTGAAGCTTTCTTT. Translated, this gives CASSIVQGAIMNTEAFF.